These 13 T cell receptor beta chains originate from one sample sequenced in a study of spatial heterogeneity in lung cancer. Time point noted: sample taken at primary tumor resection. Using its own MiXCR run on the 5' RACE reads, TCRdb lists one record per CDR3 protein. Seen here are about 39,000 distinct CDR3 sequences, approximately 3.1% observed once, and the top ten hold under 40%. Sequenced material: normal lung tissue next to the tumor, taken at surgery. Every receptor here comes from a male donor with early-stage non-small cell lung cancer.

This clonotype was detected many times. The rearrangement joins TRBV20-1 to TRBJ1-5, with D uncertain. The V gene's germline CDR1 is DFQATT and CDR2 SNEGSKA (reference sequence). The CDR3 runs 12 residues. V was cut by 3 bases and J by 4 bases, with 7 bases left in between. The CDR3 nucleotides read TGCAGTGCTAGGGACGGAAATCAGCCCCAGCATTTT. Protein: CSARDGNQPQHF.

This clonotype was counted ten times or more. The CDR3: CASSLSPRQPYNQPQHF. The CDR3 region has the DNA TGTGCCAGCAGCTTAAGCCCCAGACAGCCCTACAATCAGCCCCAGCATTTT. The V call is TRBV7-8, the J call TRBJ1-5, with D possibly matching TRBD1 (5 bases). This CDR3 region has 17 residues. Per germline, CDR1 SGHVS and CDR2 FQNEAQ. The V end lost 2 bases, the J end lost 3 bases, and 17 bases lay between the germline ends.

This clonotype was seen at least ten times. This sequence joins TRBV7-3 and TRBJ2-3, with D unclear. This CDR3 is built from 15 residues. Germline CDR1 and CDR2: SGHTA and FQGTGA. Trimming took off 2 bases at V and 0 bases at J, with 9 bases between the two ends. CDR3 nucleotide sequence: TGTGCCAGCAGCTTAGGCGGACCTAGCACAGATACGCAGTATTTT. Translated: CASSLGGPSTDTQYF.

DNA for the CDR3: TGCGCCAGCAGCTTGACAGGGACGAACACTGAAGCTTTCTTT. As protein: CASSLTGTNTEAFF. This chain connects TRBV5-1 to TRBJ1-1; a possible D gene is TRBD1 (6 bases). The CDR3 sequence is 14 residues long. Trimming took 1 base from V and 1 from J, leaving 8 bases between them. The germline gives CDR1 SGHRS, CDR2 YFSETQ.

In its sample, this clonotype was seen many times. V usage is TRBV5-1 and J usage is TRBJ1-1, with a possible D match to TRBD1 (5 bases). The CDR3 is made up of 13 amino acids. CDR1 and CDR2 (germline): SGHRS, YFSETQ. Trimming cost V 4 bases and J 4 bases, with 11 bases left between them. The CDR3 coding sequence is TGCGCCAGCAGCCTAGCAGGGAGCACTGAAGCTTTCTTT. Encoded protein: CASSLAGSTEAFF.

This clonotype was picked up many times. The chain is built from TRBV4-1 and TRBJ1-4; TRBD1 matches at 7 bases. V gave up 4 bases and J gave up 3 bases; unmatched junction bases: 14. This CDR3 comprises 18 residues. Germline V gives CDR1 MGHRA, CDR2 YSYEKL. The CDR3 loop reads CASSLRPEGQASNEKLFF. CDR3 DNA: TGCGCCAGCAGCCTACGACCTGAAGGACAGGCGTCTAATGAAAAACTGTTTTTT.

This clonotype was observed at least ten times. The genes are TRBV20-1 and TRBJ2-5; no clear D. Trimming removed 1 base from V and 5 bases from J, with 8 bases in between. The CDR3 contains 12 residues. Germline CDR1 DFQATT, CDR2 SNEGSKA (reference sequence). CDR3 region: CSARVSGETQYF. In DNA, the CDR3 is TGCAGTGCTAGAGTCTCCGGGGAGACCCAGTACTTC.

As regards this clonotype: Being one base from a much bigger clone, this may be a read error. V usage is TRBV2 and J usage is TRBJ1-4; D gene unclear. CDR1 is SNHLY, CDR2 FYNNEI, per germline. This CDR3 has 15 residues. The CDR3, as DNA: TGTGCCAGCAGTCGTATCAGCGCAACTAATGGAAAACTGTTTTTT. Protein: CASSRISATNGKLFF.

This clonotype has a count of ten or more. The chain combines TRBV11-2 with TRBJ2-1, with D unclear. Trimming shortened V by 1 base and J by 10 bases, and 8 bases separated the two germline ends. The CDR3 spans 12 residues. Germline CDR1 reads SGHAT; CDR2 reads FQNNGV. CDR3 protein: CASSLGRREQFF. CDR3 nucleotides: TGTGCCAGCAGCTTAGGTCGGCGGGAGCAGTTCTTC. The variable domain in full, with the rest retrieved from reference TRBV11-2 and TRBJ2-1, is EAGVAQSPRYKIIEKRQSVAFWCNPISGHATLYWYQQILGQGPKLLIQFQNNGVVDDSQLPKDRFSAERLKGVDSTLKIQPAKLEDSAVYLCASSLGRREQFFGPGTRLTVL.

This clonotype was found many times. The CDR3 DNA reads TGTGCCAGCAGAAGACGCCTAGCGGCCGATGCAGATACGCAGTATTTT. Its translation: CASRRRLAADADTQYF. The chain uses TRBV7-2 and TRBJ2-3; 7 positions match TRBD2. This CDR3 spans 16 amino acids. V trimming: 6 bases; J trimming: 4 bases; junction bases outside the gene matches: 13. Germline values: CDR1 SGHTA, CDR2 FQGNSA.

On this clonotype: This could be a read error, since a much larger clone is one nucleotide away. The rearrangement joins TRBV20-1 to TRBJ2-3; 7 bases agree with TRBD2. Germline assignment: CDR1 DFQATT and CDR2 SNEGSKA (reference sequence). CDR3 size: 13 residues. DNA for the CDR3: TGCAGTGCTAGATCGGGAGGCACAGATAAGCAGTATTTT. Amino acids: CSARSGGTDKQYF.

This clonotype was observed many times. This chain links TRBV11-2 with TRBJ2-1; D gene unclear. Germline V lookup: CDR1 SGHAT, CDR2 FQNNGV. The length of the CDR3 is 13 residues. Trimming removed 5 bases at V and 6 bases at J, with 11 bases between. In DNA, the CDR3 is TGTGCCAGCAGCGTAAACGGTTTCAATGAGCAGTTCTTC. Protein: CASSVNGFNEQFF.

This clonotype was found a few times. The rearrangement links TRBV28 to TRBJ1-5; D possibly corresponds to TRBD1 (6 bases). V lost 7 bases and J lost 5, with 12 bases in between. The CDR3 consists of 13 residues. Germline V CDR1 and CDR2: MDHEN, SYDVKM. Here the CDR3 reads CASTGTYHQPQHF. The CDR3 DNA follows: TGTGCCAGCACCGGGACATACCATCAGCCCCAGCATTTT.